This record covers a single T cell receptor (beta chain). Its antigen is still unknown. Qualities for individual bases were not recorded, and no much larger clone is one base off. Library generation was performed with 5' RACE. Sequenced on an Illumina HiSeq 2500. A second PCR of 7 to 11 cycles was performed with a sample-barcoded 5' primer and a J-beta primer mix. A unique molecular identifier was introduced onto each TCR beta cDNA molecule by a template-switch 5' adaptor carrying 12 random nucleotides. Each sample yielded at least 2.5 million CDR3-containing paired-end reads. All of the RNA was converted into first-strand cDNA using the Mint cDNA synthesis kit, with a TRBC-specific oligonucleotide serving as the primer. Following uracil-DNA glycosylase treatment, all cDNA underwent a first 18-cycle PCR with the universal primers M1SS and BC2_uni_R. Concerning the study's data processing: Normalization of each sample was performed by random selection of 1 million high-quality reads, each carrying a distinct molecular identifier. Reads sharing molecular identifiers were discarded rather than binned into consensus sequences. MiTCR, run with a Q25 quality threshold and the strictest error-elimination algorithm, handled CDR3 identification, clonotype clustering and error correction. A nonparametric unseen species model using Euler transformation provided a lower-bound estimate of total TCR beta diversity. TCRdb ran its own pipeline on the public reads, namely fastp trimming at Q25 and MiXCR clone calling, and kept in-frame beta chains. Entries that share a CDR3 protein sequence are merged under the most common genes and DNA. These V and J calls are TCRdb output, not the study's own analysis. This sample lists roughly 1.4 million distinct CDR3 sequences; approximately 63% were detected once. 6.5% to 8.5% of the sample is taken by the ten largest.

This sample was taken from a study of blood T cells in healthy people across ages (dated by TCRdb to between 2015 and 2016). In terms of the full investigation: Template switching captured roughly one uniquely barcoded TCR beta cDNA molecule per two T cells in model experiments. Age-related changes in TCR beta repertoire diversity were measured in the study by deep sequencing normalized with unique cDNA molecular identifiers. Four age groups were formed from the donors: young (average roughly 16 years), middle-aged (more than 35), aged (62) and long-lived (roughly 81). To avoid experimental bias, donors of different ages were distributed randomly across sequencing lanes. Using the same blood draw, the study looked at two additional independent replicas of 1 million unique cDNA reads for two donors, one aged 18 to 30 and the other aged 80 or older. Study-wide conclusions, independent of this receptor: Because donor CMV infection status was unknown, age-related changes in expanded clonotypes were potentially confounded. Estimates of total diversity based on one million sequenced T cells were regarded as lower bounds and as underestimates. Compared with the aged group, the long-lived group had more naive CD4+ T cells, fewer expanded clones and increased TCR diversity, suggesting age selection. Since profiling was done on bulk unsorted PBMCs, naive and antigen-experienced compartments could not be conclusively compared. As age increased, observed TCR beta diversity per million T cells dropped in a roughly linear way, and a significant reduction was already evident by age around 41. There was a strong correlation between observed TCR beta diversity and the percentage of naive T cells measured by flow cytometry.

The donors were around 39 Caucasian individuals from Russia, aged 6 to 90 years, who were systemically healthy. Each donor gave roughly 11 milliliters of peripheral blood, drawn into EDTA-treated Vacutainer tubes. PBMCs were isolated by Ficoll-Paque density-gradient centrifugation, with at least 7 million obtained per sample. Total RNA, at least 6 micrograms per sample, was extracted from PBMCs with Trizol reagent. Naive CD45RAhigh/CD27high T cell percentages were measured by flow cytometry on a PBMC aliquot from every donor. Counted from cysteine to phenylalanine, this CDR3 has 15 amino acids. Just CDR3 DNA is preserved here, 45 bases in frame from base 1. V gives up 0 bases and J gives up 5 bases, and the segment between their germline ends measures 12 bases.

Source material: blood. The sequence links TRBV23-1 to TRBJ2-3; the D gene remains uncertain. TRBV23-1 is treated as an ORF (open reading frame) with a function not yet certain. The clonotype comes from a man younger than 30 in good health. The nucleotide sequence reads as follows: TGCGCCAGCAGTCAATCTTCGCCAGTAGAAGATACGCAGTATTTT. The translation is CASSQSSPVEDTQYF.